This TCR beta chain was documented in a study of blood T cell repertoires in COVID-19. CDR1 is SGHNT and CDR2 is YYREEE in the germline V gene (reference sequence). Trimming took 4 bases from V and 2 from J, leaving 16 bases between them. This CDR3 is 15 amino acids long. Sequencing used immunoSEQ multiplex PCR; TCRdb keeps in-frame clones, though not all of them. The sample holds 150,000 to 200,000 clones, around four fifths seen once. This clonotype originated in a woman in her twenties or thirties with acute or convalescent COVID-19. The sequencing input was peripheral blood. The rearrangement links TRBV5-4 to TRBJ2-7; D possibly corresponds to TRBD2 (6 bases). This CDR3 is CASSLPRAGPYEQYF. The CDR3 nucleotides are TGTGCCAGCAGCCTACCAAGAGCGGGTCCCTACGAGCAGTACTTC.